This T cell receptor beta chain appears in the sequencing data of a study of Graves' ophthalmopathy and Graves' hyperthyroidism (dated by TCRdb to 2016 to 2018). Study-wide context: Peripheral blood was collected at initial diagnosis, prior to any treatment. To tell Graves' ophthalmopathy apart from Graves' hyperthyroidism, and to predict which patients would progress to ophthalmopathy, the study relied on TCR beta repertoire signatures. In total, some 140 blood samples were TCR-sequenced: some 40 ophthalmopathy, approximately 75 hyperthyroidism and roughly 17 hyperthyroidism-to-ophthalmopathy patients. To explore V-J signatures that distinguish ophthalmopathy from hyperthyroidism, a discovery set of about a hundred patients was enrolled, made up of around 44 with ophthalmopathy and around 57 with stable hyperthyroidism. For independent validation, a separate cohort was made up of 18 hyperthyroidism patients plus 17 patients who later progressed from hyperthyroidism to ophthalmopathy. In roughly 6 hyperthyroidism patients, the T-cell repertoires found in thyroid tissue were compared with those found in blood. After sampling, hyperthyroidism patients received methimazole starting at 30 mg daily, and ophthalmopathy patients received high-dose intravenous methylprednisolone. The 75 to 100 discovery patients were divided at random into training and test sets in a 7:3 ratio.

Per the germline V gene, SQVTM is the CDR1 and ANQGSEA is the CDR2. V and J lose 5 bases and 2 bases, and a span of 10 bases separates them. From the cysteine through the phenylalanine, the CDR3 covers 12 amino acids. The only DNA kept is the CDR3, 36 bases in frame from the first base. For repertoire sequencing, TCR beta CDR3 regions were amplified from RNA transcripts. HTBI primers and the Qiagen OneStep RT-PCR kit were used in a first-round RT-PCR, which was followed by a second-round multiplex PCR, size selection and purification. The libraries underwent paired-end sequencing with 100 bp reads on an Illumina HiSeq2000. The paper's processing steps were these. SOAPnuke was used to process the reads, removing any read that contained adapters or uncalled bases, had a mean Phred below 15, or lacked an exact match to the constant primer or identifier. High-quality paired reads were merged with COPE v1.2.5. Clonotypes were defined as unique nucleotide sequences and were aligned to IMGT TRB V, D and J references using MiTCR v1.1. The analysis was limited to V-J combinations with a frequency above 0.0001, which together covered approximately 99% of repertoires. A TCR clonal expansion and chaos score per V-J combination was defined as the ratio of F50 clonal expansion to chaos observed in the TCRdist matrix. Welch's t-statistics and random forest were used to reduce the features to 10 to 15 V-J combinations, which were then used as input to a naive Bayes classifier. Thyroid-blood repertoire similarity was quantified with the Morisita-Horn index. Through fastp at Q25 and MiXCR, TCRdb rebuilt clones from the public reads, retaining in-frame beta chains. Each CDR3 protein gets just one entry, which takes the most common genes and DNA from the rows behind it. The V and J calls were not made by the authors but by TCRdb's processing. The sample table holds 360,000 or so distinct CDR3 sequences, of which around 16% were seen once. The ten largest make up more than 1.5% of the sample.

General conclusions and limits of the study: In validation, the model predicted ophthalmopathy progression with about 71% sensitivity and less than 80% specificity; some 13 predicted patients were CT-confirmed with GO in a median of around 6 months. Sample size was not predetermined statistically, and investigators were not blinded to group allocation. In cross-validation, the 13-signature model distinguished ophthalmopathy from stable hyperthyroidism with 85% to 90% sensitivity and roughly 81% specificity, and in the test set the corresponding values were about 80% and 75%. Most of the expanded thyroid clonotypes with a frequency above 0.001 were also detected in blood, and it was suggested that the thyroid immune response may be reflected by blood repertoires.

Ophthalmopathy patients had moderately to severely active disease, Clinical Activity Score of at least 3, NOSPECS grade of at least 4, and disease duration under 3 months. Patients with other autoimmune diseases, uncontrolled infections, pregnancy or lactation were excluded. Diagnosis relied on clinical symptoms, serum thyroxine, TRAb, thyroid ultrasound and orbital computed tomography. Ficoll-Paque density gradient centrifugation was used to isolate PBMCs from approximately 10 ml of fresh peripheral blood. Total RNA was extracted with Trizol reagent and quality-checked on an Agilent 2100 Bioanalyzer. This clonotype was found many times. The specificity of this receptor is unknown. The record has no base qualities; no much larger clone is one base away.

The receptor comes from a woman aged 18-29 years with Graves' ophthalmopathy. Donor details come from another sample of the same person, matched by shared clones. The V and J segments used are TRBV29-1 and TRBJ2-7; TRBD1 might be the D gene, on 6 matching bases. Sequencing was carried out using peripheral blood. This receptor has the CDR3 CSVSTGPYEQYF. The sequence in DNA is TGCAGCGTTTCCACAGGGCCCTACGAGCAGTACTTC.